This is a list of T cell receptor beta chains from one sample in a study of Ad26.COV2.S vaccination and SARS-CoV-2 variants. Repertoires were generated with immunoSEQ multiplex PCR, while TCRdb's copy carries only in-frame clones and drops some. The sample carries roughly 150,000 clones, 86% recorded once. The sequencing used peripheral blood, collected after recovery from COVID-19. The receptor source for this set is a human donor who had recovered from COVID-19. The CDR3 runs from the conserved cysteine through the conserved F or W. The order of the fields is CDR3 length, V gene, J gene, D gene, clone size, CDR3 DNA, CDR3 protein. The D gene is left open where the match is weak. Where a row states a size, it is once, few, many or the class of an expanded clone; other rows omit it.

CDR3 length: 13
V gene: TRBV7-9
J gene: TRBJ1-2
D gene: -
clone size: -
CDR3 DNA: TGTGCCAGCAGCTTAGAAGGGTACTATGGCTACACCTTC
CDR3 protein: CASSLEGYYGYTF

CDR3 length: 15
V gene: TRBV19
J gene: TRBJ2-3
D gene: -
clone size: -
CDR3 DNA: TGTGCCAGTAGTATTAGCCAGGTCGGCACAGATACGCAGTATTTT
CDR3 protein: CASSISQVGTDTQYF

CDR3 length: 16
V gene: TRBV5-6
J gene: TRBJ2-7
D gene: TRBD1
clone size: -
CDR3 DNA: TGTGCCAGCAGCTTAGGTGAGGGGACAGGGAATGACGAGCAGTACTTC
CDR3 protein: CASSLGEGTGNDEQYF

CDR3 length: 11
V gene: TRBV5-4
J gene: TRBJ1-2
D gene: -
clone size: -
CDR3 DNA: TGTGCCAGCAGCGGATCCTATGGCTACACCTTC
CDR3 protein: CASSGSYGYTF

CDR3 length: 15
V gene: TRBV7-2
J gene: TRBJ2-2
D gene: -
clone size: few
CDR3 DNA: TGTGCCAGCAGCTCCCGGGGGCCGAACACCGGGGAGCTGTTTTTT
CDR3 protein: CASSSRGPNTGELFF

CDR3 length: 13
V gene: TRBV6-5
J gene: TRBJ1-5
D gene: -
clone size: once
CDR3 DNA: TGTGCCAGCAGGGTGGGCGGCAATCAGCCCCAGCATTTT
CDR3 protein: CASRVGGNQPQHF

CDR3 length: 15
V gene: TRBV29-1
J gene: TRBJ1-3
D gene: TRBD1
clone size: -
CDR3 DNA: TGCAGCGTGATCGAGCCCCAGGGGGGGGAAAACACCATATATTTT
CDR3 protein: CSVIEPQGGENTIYF

CDR3 length: 15
V gene: TRBV7-9
J gene: TRBJ2-1
D gene: TRBD1
clone size: once
CDR3 DNA: TGTGCCAGCAGCTCCAGCCGACAGGGCCACAATGAGCAGTTCTTC
CDR3 protein: CASSSSRQGHNEQFF

CDR3 length: 17
V gene: TRBV28
J gene: TRBJ2-1
D gene: TRBD1
clone size: once
CDR3 DNA: TGTGCCAGCAGTTTCCCTCTTACAGGGGGCCTTGGCAATGAGCAGTTCTTC
CDR3 protein: CASSFPLTGGLGNEQFF

CDR3 length: 13
V gene: TRBV3-1/TRBV3-2
J gene: TRBJ1-2
D gene: -
clone size: -
CDR3 DNA: TGTGCCAGCAGGCCCGGGGGAGGGTGCGGCTACACCTTC
CDR3 protein: CASRPGGGCGYTF

CDR3 length: 15
V gene: TRBV28
J gene: TRBJ1-1
D gene: TRBD1
clone size: -
CDR3 DNA: TGTGCCAGCAGCCGCAGGGGGCTCTTGAACACTGAAGCTTTCTTT
CDR3 protein: CASSRRGLLNTEAFF

CDR3 length: 15
V gene: TRBV6-1
J gene: TRBJ2-7
D gene: TRBD2
clone size: -
CDR3 DNA: TGTGCCAGCAGTGATTTACCAGGGAGGGCCTACGAGCAGTACTTC
CDR3 protein: CASSDLPGRAYEQYF

CDR3 length: 15
V gene: TRBV5-1
J gene: TRBJ2-3
D gene: -
clone size: -
CDR3 DNA: TGCGCCAGCAGCAGCGCGGGACGCCAGACAGATACGCAGTATTTT
CDR3 protein: CASSSAGRQTDTQYF

CDR3 length: 16
V gene: TRBV5-4
J gene: TRBJ2-2
D gene: -
clone size: few
CDR3 DNA: TGTGCCAGCAGCTTGGAGTCCGGGACGAGGACCGGGGAGCTGTTTTTT
CDR3 protein: CASSLESGTRTGELFF

CDR3 length: 14
V gene: TRBV7-9
J gene: TRBJ2-4
D gene: -
clone size: -
CDR3 DNA: TGTGCCAGCAGCTTTGAGGCCAGGGGAAACATTCAGTACTTC
CDR3 protein: CASSFEARGNIQYF

CDR3 length: 16
V gene: TRBV3-1/TRBV3-2
J gene: TRBJ2-1
D gene: TRBD1
clone size: -
CDR3 DNA: TGTGCCAGCAGCCAAGCCGGGACAGGGAGGGTCAATGAGCAGTTCTTC
CDR3 protein: CASSQAGTGRVNEQFF

CDR3 length: 16
V gene: TRBV7-9
J gene: TRBJ1-6
D gene: -
clone size: once
CDR3 DNA: TGTGCCAGCAGCCCTCCCGGACAGATCGGGAATTCACCCCTCCACTTT
CDR3 protein: CASSPPGQIGNSPLHF

CDR3 length: 14
V gene: TRBV6-2/TRBV6-3
J gene: TRBJ2-3
D gene: -
clone size: -
CDR3 DNA: TGTGCCAGCAGCCTGTCCGGGGGTATGAATACGCAGTATTTT
CDR3 protein: CASSLSGGMNTQYF

CDR3 length: 16
V gene: TRBV2
J gene: TRBJ2-6
D gene: -
clone size: -
CDR3 DNA: TGTGCCAGCGGCGTAGGGGGGGGATCTGGGGCCAACGTCCTGACTTTC
CDR3 protein: CASGVGGGSGANVLTF

CDR3 length: 18
V gene: TRBV5-1
J gene: TRBJ2-1
D gene: TRBD2
clone size: -
CDR3 DNA: TGCGCCAGCAGCTTGGGACTAGCGGGGGGGATGTCCTACAATGAGCAGTTCTTC
CDR3 protein: CASSLGLAGGMSYNEQFF

CDR3 length: 19
V gene: TRBV6-1
J gene: TRBJ1-4
D gene: TRBD1
clone size: -
CDR3 DNA: TGTGCCAGCAGTGAAATGAATGGACAGGGGTACGTTATGAATGAAAAACTGTTTTTT
CDR3 protein: CASSEMNGQGYVMNEKLFF

CDR3 length: 16
V gene: TRBV28
J gene: TRBJ1-3
D gene: -
clone size: -
CDR3 DNA: TGTGCCAGCAGACTTGGCAGGTTCTTCTCTGGAAACACCATATATTTT
CDR3 protein: CASRLGRFFSGNTIYF

CDR3 length: 14
V gene: TRBV19
J gene: TRBJ1-1
D gene: -
clone size: -
CDR3 DNA: TGTGCCAGTAGTATAGGCCTGTGGGGACCTGAAGCTTTCTTT
CDR3 protein: CASSIGLWGPEAFF

CDR3 length: 11
V gene: TRBV6-6
J gene: TRBJ2-7
D gene: -
clone size: once
CDR3 DNA: TGTGCCAGCAGTTACTTTTACGAGCAGTACTTC
CDR3 protein: CASSYFYEQYF

CDR3 length: 14
V gene: TRBV10-1
J gene: TRBJ1-1
D gene: -
clone size: once
CDR3 DNA: TGCGCCAGCAGTGAGTCAATGGCGAACACTGAAGCTTTCTTT
CDR3 protein: CASSESMANTEAFF

CDR3 length: 14
V gene: TRBV30
J gene: TRBJ2-3
D gene: TRBD2
clone size: -
CDR3 DNA: TGTGCCTGGGATAGCGGGGGGGCGACAGATACGCAGTATTTT
CDR3 protein: CAWDSGGATDTQYF

CDR3 length: 17
V gene: TRBV28
J gene: TRBJ2-4
D gene: TRBD2
clone size: -
CDR3 DNA: TGTGCCAGCTGGCCGGCTAGCGGGGTCCCCACCAAAAACATTCAGTACTTC
CDR3 protein: CASWPASGVPTKNIQYF

CDR3 length: 15
V gene: TRBV5-1
J gene: TRBJ1-1
D gene: -
clone size: once
CDR3 DNA: TGCGCCAGCAGCTTGGGGCCAGACATGAACACTGAAGCTTTCTTT
CDR3 protein: CASSLGPDMNTEAFF

CDR3 length: 12
V gene: TRBV9
J gene: TRBJ1-1
D gene: -
clone size: -
CDR3 DNA: TGTGCCAGCAGCACTCAAGGGATTGAAGCTTTCTTT
CDR3 protein: CASSTQGIEAFF

CDR3 length: 14
V gene: TRBV5-4
J gene: TRBJ2-1
D gene: TRBD1
clone size: -
CDR3 DNA: TGTGCCAGCAGCTTGGGGACAGGGGTTACTGAGCAGTTCTTC
CDR3 protein: CASSLGTGVTEQFF

CDR3 length: 14
V gene: TRBV5-1
J gene: TRBJ1-6
D gene: TRBD1
clone size: -
CDR3 DNA: TGCGCCAGCAGCAATCGACAGGGGGCTTCACCCCTCCACTTT
CDR3 protein: CASSNRQGASPLHF

CDR3 length: 19
V gene: TRBV23-1
J gene: TRBJ1-1
D gene: -
clone size: -
CDR3 DNA: TGCGCCAGCAGTCACCCATTACCGGGACAAAAAATTTCGAACACTGAAGCTTTCTTT
CDR3 protein: CASSHPLPGQKISNTEAFF

CDR3 length: 16
V gene: TRBV28
J gene: TRBJ2-1
D gene: -
clone size: -
CDR3 DNA: TGTGCCAGCAGTTTTTCGGCGGATTCATCCTACAATGAGCAGTTCTTC
CDR3 protein: CASSFSADSSYNEQFF

CDR3 length: 15
V gene: TRBV9
J gene: TRBJ2-3
D gene: TRBD2
clone size: once
CDR3 DNA: TGTGCCAGCAGCATAAAGCGGGGGGGCTTCGATACGCAGTATTTT
CDR3 protein: CASSIKRGGFDTQYF

CDR3 length: 15
V gene: TRBV28
J gene: TRBJ2-1
D gene: -
clone size: once
CDR3 DNA: TGTGCCAGCAGTTTAACCCGATTCCTTTACAATGAGCAGTTCTTC
CDR3 protein: CASSLTRFLYNEQFF

CDR3 length: 14
V gene: TRBV5-4
J gene: TRBJ1-4
D gene: -
clone size: -
CDR3 DNA: TGTGCCAGCAGTTTGGGGGGCACTAATGAAAAACTGTTTTTT
CDR3 protein: CASSLGGTNEKLFF

CDR3 length: 14
V gene: TRBV28
J gene: TRBJ1-2
D gene: -
clone size: -
CDR3 DNA: TGTGCCAGCAGTCGCCTCGATACGGTCTATGGCTACACCTTC
CDR3 protein: CASSRLDTVYGYTF

CDR3 length: 16
V gene: TRBV18
J gene: TRBJ2-1
D gene: TRBD2
clone size: -
CDR3 DNA: TGTGCCAGCTCACCCCCCCGGGGGGGCCCGTCGGATGAGCAGTTCTTC
CDR3 protein: CASSPPRGGPSDEQFF

CDR3 length: 15
V gene: TRBV10-3
J gene: TRBJ2-1
D gene: -
clone size: -
CDR3 DNA: TGTGCCATCAGTACCGACAGAACCCTCTACAATGAGCAGTTCTTC
CDR3 protein: CAISTDRTLYNEQFF

CDR3 length: 11
V gene: TRBV9
J gene: TRBJ1-3
D gene: -
clone size: -
CDR3 DNA: TGTGCCAGCCAATCTGGAAACACCATATATTTT
CDR3 protein: CASQSGNTIYF

CDR3 length: 16
V gene: TRBV28
J gene: TRBJ1-6
D gene: -
clone size: once
CDR3 DNA: TGTGCCAGCAGTTTATCCGGGACACCACAGGGTTCGCCCCTCCACTTT
CDR3 protein: CASSLSGTPQGSPLHF

CDR3 length: 13
V gene: TRBV20-1
J gene: TRBJ2-3
D gene: -
clone size: -
CDR3 DNA: TGCAGTGCTAGTACAGGGAGCACAGATACGCAGTATTTT
CDR3 protein: CSASTGSTDTQYF

CDR3 length: 16
V gene: TRBV19
J gene: TRBJ2-1
D gene: TRBD2
clone size: -
CDR3 DNA: TGTGCCAGTATGGGGACTAGCGGTCCCCCCTACAATGAGCAGTTCTTC
CDR3 protein: CASMGTSGPPYNEQFF

CDR3 length: 16
V gene: TRBV29-1
J gene: TRBJ1-3
D gene: -
clone size: -
CDR3 DNA: TGCAGCGTTGCCCTTTCATTGTCAGGGTTTGGAAACACCATATATTTT
CDR3 protein: CSVALSLSGFGNTIYF

CDR3 length: 13
V gene: TRBV19
J gene: TRBJ2-5
D gene: TRBD2
clone size: -
CDR3 DNA: TGTGCCAGTAGTATGGGAGGGTTAGAGACCCAGTACTTC
CDR3 protein: CASSMGGLETQYF

CDR3 length: 14
V gene: TRBV28
J gene: TRBJ1-1
D gene: TRBD1
clone size: -
CDR3 DNA: TGTGCCAGCAGTGGAGACAGGGTGAACACTGAAGCTTTCTTT
CDR3 protein: CASSGDRVNTEAFF

CDR3 length: 14
V gene: TRBV7-6
J gene: TRBJ2-2
D gene: -
clone size: -
CDR3 DNA: TGTGCCAGCAGCTTCGGGGAAAACACCGGGGAGCTGTTTTTT
CDR3 protein: CASSFGENTGELFF

CDR3 length: 15
V gene: TRBV25-1
J gene: TRBJ2-7
D gene: -
clone size: -
CDR3 DNA: TGTGCCAGCAGTGCCCCAGGGGAGATGGGCTACGAGCAGTACTTC
CDR3 protein: CASSAPGEMGYEQYF

CDR3 length: 13
V gene: TRBV10-1
J gene: TRBJ2-5
D gene: -
clone size: -
CDR3 DNA: TGCGCCAGCAGTGAGTCAGCTCAGCAGACCCAGTACTTC
CDR3 protein: CASSESAQQTQYF

CDR3 length: 15
V gene: TRBV18
J gene: TRBJ2-5
D gene: TRBD1
clone size: -
CDR3 DNA: TGTGCCAGCTCAGTGGACAGGGCGAGGTTGGAGACCCAGTACTTC
CDR3 protein: CASSVDRARLETQYF

CDR3 length: 16
V gene: TRBV4-1
J gene: TRBJ2-7
D gene: TRBD2
clone size: -
CDR3 DNA: TGCGCCAGCAGCCAAGATCCCACTAGCGGGGGCCACGAGCAGTACTTC
CDR3 protein: CASSQDPTSGGHEQYF

CDR3 length: 18
V gene: TRBV25-1
J gene: TRBJ2-7
D gene: TRBD1
clone size: -
CDR3 DNA: TGTGCCAGCAGTGAATCCGCAAATCCGGACAGGGGGCTCTACGAGCAGTACTTC
CDR3 protein: CASSESANPDRGLYEQYF

CDR3 length: 14
V gene: TRBV5-1
J gene: TRBJ2-3
D gene: TRBD1
clone size: -
CDR3 DNA: TGCGCCAGCAGCTTAGGGGACAGAACAGATACGCAGTATTTT
CDR3 protein: CASSLGDRTDTQYF

CDR3 length: 15
V gene: TRBV28
J gene: TRBJ2-1
D gene: -
clone size: -
CDR3 DNA: TGTGCCAGCCTACGGCCGGGCCGCCGGGGCAATGAGCAGTTCTTC
CDR3 protein: CASLRPGRRGNEQFF

CDR3 length: 14
V gene: TRBV3-1/TRBV3-2
J gene: TRBJ1-2
D gene: -
clone size: -
CDR3 DNA: TGTGCCAGCAGCCAATTCAGGGGAAGCCTTGGCTACACCTTC
CDR3 protein: CASSQFRGSLGYTF

CDR3 length: 15
V gene: TRBV14
J gene: TRBJ1-6
D gene: -
clone size: -
CDR3 DNA: TGTGCCAGCATTACCGGAGGAGCAGGATTTAGTCCCCTCCACTTT
CDR3 protein: CASITGGAGFSPLHF

CDR3 length: 16
V gene: TRBV7-9
J gene: TRBJ1-5
D gene: TRBD1
clone size: -
CDR3 DNA: TGTGCCAGCAGCTTAGCCACGGGACAGGGCAATCAGCCCCAGCATTTT
CDR3 protein: CASSLATGQGNQPQHF

CDR3 length: 12
V gene: TRBV4-1
J gene: TRBJ2-7
D gene: -
clone size: few
CDR3 DNA: TGCGCCAGCAGCCAAGATCCGGGAGAGCAGTACTTC
CDR3 protein: CASSQDPGEQYF

CDR3 length: 14
V gene: TRBV6-5
J gene: TRBJ1-5
D gene: -
clone size: -
CDR3 DNA: TGTGCCAGCTCAACGGGGAGGGTCAATCAGCCCCAGCATTTT
CDR3 protein: CASSTGRVNQPQHF

CDR3 length: 16
V gene: TRBV2
J gene: TRBJ2-7
D gene: TRBD1
clone size: -
CDR3 DNA: TGTGCCAGCAGTGAATGGAGGCCAGGGGGTTCCTACGAGCAGTACTTC
CDR3 protein: CASSEWRPGGSYEQYF